This is a list of T cell receptor beta chains from one sample in a study of brain T cells in children with intractable seizures. Profiled with immunoSEQ multiplex PCR; TCRdb holds only in-frame clones, not every one. The sample has under 400,000 clones, approximately 93% seen once. Sample: peripheral blood, taken roughly 5 months after surgery. The receptor set was obtained from a boy less than two years old with tuberous sclerosis and intractable seizures. Both conserved end residues are part of each CDR3. A D gene is named only where the DNA matches it firmly. For some rows the clone size is stated as once, few or many, or as a class when expanded; others skip it.

cdr3_nt,cdr3_aa,d_call,clone_size,v_call,j_call
TGTGCCAGTGGTCGCGGCGGCGTCCTGGGGGAGACCCAGTACTTC,CASGRGGVLGETQYF,NA,NA,TRBV9,TRBJ2-5
TGTGCCAGCAGTTCGGAGCGGGAGGACTCCTACAATGAGCAGTTCTTC,CASSSEREDSYNEQFF,TRBD2,NA,TRBV28,TRBJ2-1
TGCGCCAGCAGCTTGGGGGGGTCGAACACAGATACGCAGTATTTT,CASSLGGSNTDTQYF,NA,NA,TRBV5-1,TRBJ2-3
TGCGCCAGCCGAGGACAGGGTAGCCACGAGCAGTACTTC,CASRGQGSHEQYF,TRBD1,NA,TRBV5-1,TRBJ2-7
TGTGCCAGCACTTACATGGGAAACTATGGCTACACCTTC,CASTYMGNYGYTF,NA,NA,TRBV6-5,TRBJ1-2
TGTGCCAGTAGTATAGAGGGGGAAAGGGTCAGGCAGCCCCAGCATTTT,CASSIEGERVRQPQHF,NA,NA,TRBV19,TRBJ1-5
TGTGCCAGCAGCTTGATGTTGGAAGGCTATGGCTACACCTTC,CASSLMLEGYGYTF,NA,NA,TRBV5-4,TRBJ1-2
TGTGCCAGCAGATCGGAGCTCCCTTATAATTCACCCCTCCACTTT,CASRSELPYNSPLHF,NA,NA,TRBV6-5,TRBJ1-6
TGTGCCAGCAGGGGGGGGAGCAATCAGCCCCAGCATTTT,CASRGGSNQPQHF,NA,NA,TRBV25-1,TRBJ1-5
TGTGCCAGTAGTATACAGGCCGCCATCCGGTACGAGCAGTACTTC,CASSIQAAIRYEQYF,NA,NA,TRBV19,TRBJ2-7
TGTGCCACCAGCAGTCTGGACATTTGGGGAGCTAACTATGGCTACACCTTC,CATSSLDIWGANYGYTF,NA,NA,TRBV15,TRBJ1-2
TGTGCCAGCAGTTTCAGCGGGAGGGCTCGCACAGATACGCAGTATTTT,CASSFSGRARTDTQYF,TRBD2,NA,TRBV6-5,TRBJ2-3
TGTGCCTGGAGTCCCGGGGGTGGTACTAATGAAAAACTGTTTTTT,CAWSPGGGTNEKLFF,NA,once,TRBV30,TRBJ1-4
TGTGCCAGCAGCTTAGAGGGGTGGGACACTGAAGCTTTCTTT,CASSLEGWDTEAFF,NA,NA,TRBV7-2,TRBJ1-1
TGTGCCAGCAGTTCCGACAGGGGCTATGGCTACACCTTC,CASSSDRGYGYTF,TRBD1,NA,TRBV6-6,TRBJ1-2
TGTGCCAGTTTCTCGAGCGAAAATGAAAAACTGTTTTTT,CASFSSENEKLFF,NA,NA,TRBV2,TRBJ1-4
TGTGCCAGCAGCGCAGCCGGGACCGTTTCCTACGAGCAGTACTTC,CASSAAGTVSYEQYF,NA,NA,TRBV27,TRBJ2-7
TGTGCCAGCAGCTTGCAGGGGTCTAACTATGGCTACACCTTC,CASSLQGSNYGYTF,NA,NA,TRBV5-4,TRBJ1-2
TGTGCCAGCAGCTTAGCCCGACTAGCGGGGGGGGCGAACACCGGGGAGCTGTTTTTT,CASSLARLAGGANTGELFF,TRBD2,NA,TRBV7-9,TRBJ2-2
TGTGCCAGCAGTTATCCCGGGAGGGTTACTAACGAGCAGTACTTC,CASSYPGRVTNEQYF,TRBD2,NA,TRBV6-6,TRBJ2-7
TGTGCCACCAGTGACCCATCCCTTGGGGGTCTCGAGAGGCACTCTGGGGCCAACGTCCTGACTTTC,CATSDPSLGGLERHSGANVLTF,NA,NA,TRBV24-1,TRBJ2-6
TGCGCCAGCAGCCTTAGCGGGGGCACAGATACGCAGTATTTT,CASSLSGGTDTQYF,TRBD2,NA,TRBV5-1,TRBJ2-3
TGCGCCAGCAGCTTATCCCCTAACTCTGGAAACACCATATATTTT,CASSLSPNSGNTIYF,NA,NA,TRBV5-1,TRBJ1-3
TGTGCCAGCAGTGAGGGGGACTATGGCTACACCTTC,CASSEGDYGYTF,NA,NA,TRBV9,TRBJ1-2
TGCGCCAGCAGTTCGAAGGCCGGACCGCCCAACGAGCAGTACTTC,CASSSKAGPPNEQYF,NA,once,TRBV5-1,TRBJ2-7
TGTGCCAGCAGGAAACCAGGGACTTACGGCTACACCTTC,CASRKPGTYGYTF,NA,NA,TRBV6-5,TRBJ1-2
TGTGCCTCTAGACAGGACTCCTACAATGAGCAGTTCTTC,CASRQDSYNEQFF,NA,NA,TRBV30,TRBJ2-1
TGCGCCAGCAGTCTGAGGTCCGGCACTGAAGCTTTCTTT,CASSLRSGTEAFF,NA,NA,TRBV5-1,TRBJ1-1
TGTGCCAGCAGCTTGGGTCCCGGGGGGCCCCTCTCTGGAAACACCATATATTTT,CASSLGPGGPLSGNTIYF,NA,NA,TRBV11-2,TRBJ1-3
TGTGCCAGCACTGCGGACAGTGAAGCTTTCTTT,CASTADSEAFF,NA,few,TRBV7-9,TRBJ1-1
TGTGCCATCAGTGAGTCAGGAGGTTGGCAGCCGACCTACGAGCAGTACTTC,CAISESGGWQPTYEQYF,NA,once,TRBV10-3,TRBJ2-7
TGTGCCAGCAGCTTCCGGGAGGCAGATACGCAGTATTTT,CASSFREADTQYF,TRBD2,NA,TRBV7-9,TRBJ2-3
TGTGCCAGCAGCTTCTTCAGGGGCTCCTATAATTCACCCCTCCACTTT,CASSFFRGSYNSPLHF,NA,NA,TRBV7-2,TRBJ1-6
TGTGCCAGCAGCCTAGGGGAGGGGCGTACTGAAGCTTTCTTT,CASSLGEGRTEAFF,NA,NA,TRBV7-9,TRBJ1-1
TGTGCCAGCAGCGTAGGACCGGGACAGGGGGACGGGGAGCTGTTTTTT,CASSVGPGQGDGELFF,TRBD1,NA,TRBV9,TRBJ2-2
TGCGCCAGCAGCTTGGAGGCAGGGGGTGGCACTGAAGCTTTCTTT,CASSLEAGGGTEAFF,TRBD1,NA,TRBV5-1,TRBJ1-1
TGTGCCAGCAGTAAACAGGTCGGGACCCCGTCCACAGATACGCAGTATTTT,CASSKQVGTPSTDTQYF,NA,NA,TRBV7-9,TRBJ2-3
TGTGCCAGCAGGGACGGACAGGGCAATCAGCCCCAGCATTTT,CASRDGQGNQPQHF,TRBD1,once,TRBV7-9,TRBJ1-5
TGTGCTAGTGGTTCCGATTTGGGGTTCCGGGGTACTGGAAACACCATATATTTT,CASGSDLGFRGTGNTIYF,NA,NA,TRBV12-5,TRBJ1-3
TGTGCCACCAGTGGGCCTAACTATGGCTACACCTTC,CATSGPNYGYTF,NA,NA,TRBV24-1,TRBJ1-2
TGTGCCAGTAGTATGGGAGCTGGGAACACTGAAGCTTTCTTT,CASSMGAGNTEAFF,NA,NA,TRBV19,TRBJ1-1
TGTGCCAGCAGCCAAGAAGGCGGTCGGGGGTCCTACAATGAGCAGTTCTTC,CASSQEGGRGSYNEQFF,NA,NA,TRBV3-1/TRBV3-2,TRBJ2-1
TGTGCCAGCAGCTTAGAGGGACTAGCGGGGGGGCGTAATGAGCAGTTCTTC,CASSLEGLAGGRNEQFF,TRBD2,NA,TRBV7-2,TRBJ2-1
TGTGCCAGCAGTTACTCGATGTTCCGACAGGGGGCCTACGAGCAGTACTTC,CASSYSMFRQGAYEQYF,TRBD1,NA,TRBV6-2/TRBV6-3,TRBJ2-7
TGTGCCACCAGCAGAGACCCGGGACAGTGGGACGAGCAGTACTTC,CATSRDPGQWDEQYF,TRBD1,NA,TRBV15,TRBJ2-7
TGTGCCAGCAGCGTAGGGGTTAGCGGGAGTCTCCACGGAGATACGCAGTATTTT,CASSVGVSGSLHGDTQYF,TRBD2,NA,TRBV9,TRBJ2-3
TGTGCCAGCATCAGAGGGTGGGACACTGAAGCTTTCTTT,CASIRGWDTEAFF,NA,once,TRBV2,TRBJ1-1
TGCGCCAGCAGGAAGGGGGTCCTCTCTGGAAACACCATATATTTT,CASRKGVLSGNTIYF,NA,few,TRBV4-1,TRBJ1-3
TGTGCCAGCAGTGAAAGGGATGGGTACACTGAAGCTTTCTTT,CASSERDGYTEAFF,NA,medium-sized,TRBV2,TRBJ1-1
TGTGCCAGCATCGTGTCGAACACTGAAGCTTTCTTT,CASIVSNTEAFF,NA,NA,TRBV2,TRBJ1-1
TGTGCCTCGAGGGCCGACGGCAATTCACCCCTCCACTTT,CASRADGNSPLHF,NA,few,TRBV30,TRBJ1-6
TGTGCCAGCAGACCGAGTGGGGGGAGGGTGTACTCTGAAGCTTTCTTT,CASRPSGGRVYSEAFF,NA,NA,TRBV27,TRBJ1-1
TGTGCCAGCAGTCCAGAGGGGGCGGCTAATGAAAAACTGTTTTTT,CASSPEGAANEKLFF,TRBD1,NA,TRBV6-6,TRBJ1-4